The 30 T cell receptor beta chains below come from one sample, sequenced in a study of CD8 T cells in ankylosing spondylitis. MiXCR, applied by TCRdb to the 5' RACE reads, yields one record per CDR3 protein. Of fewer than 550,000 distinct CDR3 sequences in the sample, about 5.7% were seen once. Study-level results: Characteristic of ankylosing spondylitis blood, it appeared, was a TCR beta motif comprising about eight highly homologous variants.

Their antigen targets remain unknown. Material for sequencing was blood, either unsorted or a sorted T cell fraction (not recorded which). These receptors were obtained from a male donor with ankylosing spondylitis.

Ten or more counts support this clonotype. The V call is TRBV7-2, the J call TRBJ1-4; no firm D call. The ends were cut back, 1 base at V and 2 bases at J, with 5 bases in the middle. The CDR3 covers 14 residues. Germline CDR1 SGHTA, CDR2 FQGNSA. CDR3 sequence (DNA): TGTGCCAGCAGCTTAGTACAGACTAATGAAAAACTGTTTTTT. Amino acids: CASSLVQTNEKLFF.

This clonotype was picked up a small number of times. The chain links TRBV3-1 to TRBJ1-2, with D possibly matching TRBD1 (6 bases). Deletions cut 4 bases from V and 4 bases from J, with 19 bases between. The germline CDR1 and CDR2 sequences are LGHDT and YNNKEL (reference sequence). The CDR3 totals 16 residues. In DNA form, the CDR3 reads TGTGCCAGCAGCCCCCCCGGAGGCATCAGGGGCTATGGCTACACCTTC. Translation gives CASSPPGGIRGYGYTF.

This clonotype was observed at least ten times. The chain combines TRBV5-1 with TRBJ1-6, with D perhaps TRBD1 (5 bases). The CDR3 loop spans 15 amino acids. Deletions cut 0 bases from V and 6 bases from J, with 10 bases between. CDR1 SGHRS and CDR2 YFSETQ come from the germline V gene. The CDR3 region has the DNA TGCGCCAGCAGCTTGGGTGACAGTTTTAATTCACCCCTCCACTTT. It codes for CASSLGDSFNSPLHF.

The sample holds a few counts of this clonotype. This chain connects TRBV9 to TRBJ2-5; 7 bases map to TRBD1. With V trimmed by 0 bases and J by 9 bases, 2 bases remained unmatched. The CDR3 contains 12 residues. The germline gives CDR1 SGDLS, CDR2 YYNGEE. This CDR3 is CASSVDTGAQYF. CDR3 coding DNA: TGTGCCAGCAGCGTAGACACAGGGGCCCAGTACTTC. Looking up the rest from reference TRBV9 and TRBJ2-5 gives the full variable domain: DSGVTQTPKHLITATGQRVTLRCSPRSGDLSVYWYQQSLDQGLQFLIQYYNGEERAKGNILERFSAQQFPDLHSELNLSSLELGDSALYFCASSVDTGAQYFGPGTRLLVL.

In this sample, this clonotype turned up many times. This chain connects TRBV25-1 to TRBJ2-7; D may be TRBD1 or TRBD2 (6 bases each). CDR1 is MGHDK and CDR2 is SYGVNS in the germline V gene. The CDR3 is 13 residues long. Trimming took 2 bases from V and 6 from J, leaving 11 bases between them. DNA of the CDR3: TGTGCCAGCAGTGAACCCGGGGGCGCCGAGCAGTACTTC. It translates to CASSEPGGAEQYF.

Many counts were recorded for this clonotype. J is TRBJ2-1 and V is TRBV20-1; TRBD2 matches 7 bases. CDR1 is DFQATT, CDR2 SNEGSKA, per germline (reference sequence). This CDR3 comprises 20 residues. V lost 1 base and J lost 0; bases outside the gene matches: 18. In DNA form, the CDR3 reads TGCAGTGCTAGAGGGGCCGGGACTACCAAACCCCAGAGCTCCTACAATGAGCAGTTCTTC. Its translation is CSARGAGTTKPQSSYNEQFF.

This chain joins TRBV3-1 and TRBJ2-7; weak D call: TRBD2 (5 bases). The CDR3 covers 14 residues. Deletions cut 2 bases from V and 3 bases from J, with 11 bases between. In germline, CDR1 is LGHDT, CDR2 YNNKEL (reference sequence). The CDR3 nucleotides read TGTGCCAGCAGCCAAACGGAAGGAGGCTACGAGCAGTACTTC. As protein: CASSQTEGGYEQYF.

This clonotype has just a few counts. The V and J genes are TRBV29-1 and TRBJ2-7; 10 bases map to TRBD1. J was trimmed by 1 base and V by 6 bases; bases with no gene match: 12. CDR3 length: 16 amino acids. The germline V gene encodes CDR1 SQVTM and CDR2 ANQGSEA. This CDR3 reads CSVPKAGTGASYEQYF. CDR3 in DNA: TGCAGCGTCCCCAAGGCCGGGACAGGGGCATCCTACGAGCAGTACTTC.

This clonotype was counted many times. CDR3 DNA: TGTGCCACCAGTGATGGACTAGCGGAACTTCTCAATGAGCAGTTCTTC. Protein product: CATSDGLAELLNEQFF. The chain couples TRBV24-1 to TRBJ2-1; 10 nucleotides align to TRBD2. J lost 6 bases, V lost 3 bases, and 7 bases had no gene match. Germline CDR1 and CDR2: KGHDR and SFDVKD. The CDR3 extends over 16 amino acids.

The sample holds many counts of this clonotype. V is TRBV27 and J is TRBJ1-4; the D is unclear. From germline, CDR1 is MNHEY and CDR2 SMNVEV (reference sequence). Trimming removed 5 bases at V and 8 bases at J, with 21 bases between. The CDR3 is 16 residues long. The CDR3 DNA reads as TGTGCCAGCAGTCCCCGGCAAGGGTACTTAGGAGAAAAACTGTTTTTT. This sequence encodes CASSPRQGYLGEKLFF.

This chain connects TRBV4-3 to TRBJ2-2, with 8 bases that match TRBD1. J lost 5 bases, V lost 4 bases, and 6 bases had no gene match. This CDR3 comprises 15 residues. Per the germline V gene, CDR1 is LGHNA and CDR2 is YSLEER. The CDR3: CASSPRTGKTGELFF. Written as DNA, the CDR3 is TGCGCCAGCAGCCCCCGGACAGGGAAGACCGGGGAGCTGTTTTTT.

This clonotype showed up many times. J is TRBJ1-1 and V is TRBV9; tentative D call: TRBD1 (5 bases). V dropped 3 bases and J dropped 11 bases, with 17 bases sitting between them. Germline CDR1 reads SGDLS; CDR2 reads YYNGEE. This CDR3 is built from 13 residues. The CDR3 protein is CASSDGGGTRAFF. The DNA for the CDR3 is TGTGCCAGCAGCGACGGGGGGGGTACAAGGGCTTTCTTT.

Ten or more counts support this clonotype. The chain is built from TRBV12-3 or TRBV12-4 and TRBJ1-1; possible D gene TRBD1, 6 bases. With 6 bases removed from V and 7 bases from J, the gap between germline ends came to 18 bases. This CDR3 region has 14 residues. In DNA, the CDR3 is TGTGCCAGCAGCTTCAATTCCGGGACAAGTGAAGCTTTCTTT. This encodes CASSFNSGTSEAFF.

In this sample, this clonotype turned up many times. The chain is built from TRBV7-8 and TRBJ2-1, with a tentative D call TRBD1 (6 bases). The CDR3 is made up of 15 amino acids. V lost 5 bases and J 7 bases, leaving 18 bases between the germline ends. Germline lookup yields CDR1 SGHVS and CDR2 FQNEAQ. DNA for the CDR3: TGTGCCAGCAGCACGATTGACAGGACCAAGAATGAGCAGTTCTTC. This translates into CASSTIDRTKNEQFF.

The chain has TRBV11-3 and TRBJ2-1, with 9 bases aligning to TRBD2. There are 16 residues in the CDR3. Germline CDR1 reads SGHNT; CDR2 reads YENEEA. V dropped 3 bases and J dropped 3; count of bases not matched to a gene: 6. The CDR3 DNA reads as TGTGCCAGCAGCTTCTTAACTAGCGGGTACTACAATGAGCAGTTCTTC. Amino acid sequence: CASSFLTSGYYNEQFF.

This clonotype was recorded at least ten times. The CDR3, as DNA: TGTGCCAGCCGCGCGGGGTTCGAAGAGACCCAGTACTTC. Its protein product is CASRAGFEETQYF. The V and J genes are TRBV12-3 or TRBV12-4 and TRBJ2-5; D perhaps matches TRBD2 (6 bases). V dropped 8 bases and J dropped 3 bases, with 13 bases sitting between them. The CDR3 runs 13 residues.

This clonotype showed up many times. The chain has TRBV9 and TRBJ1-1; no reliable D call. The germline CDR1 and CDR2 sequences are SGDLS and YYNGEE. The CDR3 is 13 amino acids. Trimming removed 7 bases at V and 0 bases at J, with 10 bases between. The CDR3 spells CASCRAMNTEAFF. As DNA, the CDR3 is TGTGCCAGCTGCCGGGCTATGAACACTGAAGCTTTCTTT.

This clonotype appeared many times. The CDR3 region has the DNA TGCGCCAGCAGCCAAGAATTGGGCAGGGGTAACTATGGCTACACCTTC. Its translation: CASSQELGRGNYGYTF. The chain employs TRBV4-3 and TRBJ1-2, with D possibly TRBD1 on 6 matching bases. CDR1 and CDR2 from the germline V gene are LGHNA and YSLEER. Trimming left V 0 bases short and J 1 base short, with 12 bases between. The CDR3 consists of 16 residues.

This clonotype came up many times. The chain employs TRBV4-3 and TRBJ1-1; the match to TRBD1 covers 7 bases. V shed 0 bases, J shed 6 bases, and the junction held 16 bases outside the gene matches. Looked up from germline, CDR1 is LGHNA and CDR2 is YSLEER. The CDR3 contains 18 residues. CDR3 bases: TGCGCCAGCAGCCAAGATGGGGGGGTCACGACAGGGCGGGCTGAAGCTTTCTTT. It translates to CASSQDGGVTTGRAEAFF.

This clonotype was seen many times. The CDR3 is CASSQGGANEQYF. As DNA, the CDR3 is TGTGCCAGCAGCCAAGGAGGGGCTAACGAGCAGTACTTC. The rearrangement uses TRBV4-2 and TRBJ2-7, with D possibly being TRBD1 or TRBD2 (5 bases each). The CDR3 runs 13 residues. Per germline, CDR1 LGHNA and CDR2 YNFKEQ. V lost 1 base and J 5 bases, leaving 9 bases between the germline ends.

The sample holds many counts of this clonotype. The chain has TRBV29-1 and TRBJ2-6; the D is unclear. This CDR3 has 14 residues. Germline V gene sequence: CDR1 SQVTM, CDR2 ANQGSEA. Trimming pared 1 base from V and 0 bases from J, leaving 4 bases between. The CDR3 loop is CSVEGISGANVLTF. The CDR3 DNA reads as TGCAGCGTTGAAGGGATCTCTGGGGCCAACGTCCTGACTTTC.

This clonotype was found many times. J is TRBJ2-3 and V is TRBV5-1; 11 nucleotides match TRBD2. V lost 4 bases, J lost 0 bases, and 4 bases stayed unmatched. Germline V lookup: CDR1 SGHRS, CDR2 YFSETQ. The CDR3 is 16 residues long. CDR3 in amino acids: CASSPGLADSTDTQYF. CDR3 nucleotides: TGCGCCAGCAGCCCGGGACTAGCGGACAGCACAGATACGCAGTATTTT.

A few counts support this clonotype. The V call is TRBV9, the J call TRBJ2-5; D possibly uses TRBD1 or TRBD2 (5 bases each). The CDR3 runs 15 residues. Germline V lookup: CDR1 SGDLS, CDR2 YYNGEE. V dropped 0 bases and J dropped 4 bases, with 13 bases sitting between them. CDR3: CASSVDTGTGETQYF. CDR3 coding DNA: TGTGCCAGCAGCGTAGATACGGGGACGGGAGAGACCCAGTACTTC.

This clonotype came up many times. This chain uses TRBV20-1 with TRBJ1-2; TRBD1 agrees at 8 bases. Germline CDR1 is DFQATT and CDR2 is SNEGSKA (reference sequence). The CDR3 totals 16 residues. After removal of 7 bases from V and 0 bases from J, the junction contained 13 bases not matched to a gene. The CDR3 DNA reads TGCAGTGGACCAGATGACAGGGGTTACTCTAACTATGGCTACACCTTC. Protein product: CSGPDDRGYSNYGYTF.

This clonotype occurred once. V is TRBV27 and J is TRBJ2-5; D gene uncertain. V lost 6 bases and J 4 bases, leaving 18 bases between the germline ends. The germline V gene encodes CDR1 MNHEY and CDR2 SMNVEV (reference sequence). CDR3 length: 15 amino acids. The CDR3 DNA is TGTGCCAGCAGCCGATCCCGGCTCCACGGAGAGACCCAGTACTTC. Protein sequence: CASSRSRLHGETQYF.

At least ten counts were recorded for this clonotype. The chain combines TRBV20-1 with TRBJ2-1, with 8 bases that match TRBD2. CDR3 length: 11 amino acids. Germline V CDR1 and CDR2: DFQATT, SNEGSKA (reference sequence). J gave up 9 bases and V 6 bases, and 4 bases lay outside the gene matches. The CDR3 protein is CSAGRVGEQFF. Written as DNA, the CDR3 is TGCAGTGCCGGGAGGGTTGGTGAGCAGTTCTTC.

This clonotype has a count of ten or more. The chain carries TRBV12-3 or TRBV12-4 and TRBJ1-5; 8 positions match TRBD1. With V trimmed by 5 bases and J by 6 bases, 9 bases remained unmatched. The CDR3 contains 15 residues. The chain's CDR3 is CASSPLSGGFQPQHF. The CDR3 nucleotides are TGTGCCAGCAGTCCACTATCAGGGGGCTTTCAGCCCCAGCATTTT.

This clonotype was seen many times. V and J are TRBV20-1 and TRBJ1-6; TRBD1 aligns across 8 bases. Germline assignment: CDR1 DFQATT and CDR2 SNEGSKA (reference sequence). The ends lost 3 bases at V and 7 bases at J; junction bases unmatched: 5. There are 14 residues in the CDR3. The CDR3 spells CSASISGGNSPLHF. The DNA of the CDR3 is TGCAGTGCTAGCATCTCAGGGGGCAATTCACCCCTCCACTTT.

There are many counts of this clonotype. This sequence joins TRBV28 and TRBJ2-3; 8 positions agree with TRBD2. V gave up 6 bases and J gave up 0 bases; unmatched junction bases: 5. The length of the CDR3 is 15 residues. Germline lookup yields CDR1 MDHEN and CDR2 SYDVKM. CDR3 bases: TGTGCCAGCAGAGTCGTAGCGGGGAGCACAGATACGCAGTATTTT. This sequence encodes CASRVVAGSTDTQYF.

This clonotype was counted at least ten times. In DNA form, the CDR3 reads TGTGCCAGCAGTTTTAGGGGCTGGACGGGCGGGCACAATGAGCAGTTCTTC. Translation gives CASSFRGWTGGHNEQFF. This chain links TRBV12-3 or TRBV12-4 with TRBJ2-1, with D tentatively TRBD1 or TRBD2 (5 bases each). The CDR3 is 17 residues long. V dropped 3 bases and J dropped 5 bases, with 20 bases sitting between them.